This TCR beta chain derives from a study of T cells in Graves' hyperthyroidism and ophthalmopathy. Study conclusions and caveats: Prediction of ophthalmopathy progression came a median 6.5 months pre-onset. Within blood appeared most thyroid clonotypes that had expanded above 0.001.

The source material, RNA transcripts, was used to amplify TCR beta CDR3 regions. The HTBI primer set drove a first-round RT-PCR of the TCR CDR3. In TCRdb, the multiplex PCR reads were re-called with MiXCR into one record per CDR3 protein. Of hundreds of thousands of distinct CDR3 sequences detected, 13% to 15% appear once; the ten largest clones hold roughly an eighth. Subjects with ophthalmopathy showed a Clinical Activity Score no lower than 3, a NOSPECS grade no lower than 4, and a duration shorter than 3 months. Together with thyroid ultrasound, orbital computed tomography, serum thyroxine and TRAb, clinical symptoms were used for diagnoses. This clonotype was recorded many times. Its antigen is not known. V lost 5 bases, J lost 7 bases, and 11 bases stayed unmatched. This CDR3 contains 16 residues. The germline gives CDR1 LGHNA, CDR2 YSLEER.

This receptor was taken from a woman between 50 and 59 years old with Graves' ophthalmopathy. Source material: blood. V and J are TRBV4-3 and TRBJ2-1; 10 bases match TRBD2. As DNA, the CDR3 is TGCGCCAGCAGCATAAACCTAGCGGGAGCGGGGAATGAGCAGTTCTTC. It encodes CASSINLAGAGNEQFF.